Below, 14 T cell receptor beta chains from the same sample are listed, as sequenced in a study of blood T cell repertoires in COVID-19. Repertoires were generated with immunoSEQ multiplex PCR, while TCRdb's copy carries only in-frame clones and drops some. The top ten hold more than 0.9% of the sample, which has roughly 110,000 clones, 80% to 95% seen once. Input material: peripheral blood. The receptors stem from a woman aged 25-40 years with acute or convalescent COVID-19.

This sequence joins TRBV5-8 and TRBJ1-2, with TRBD1 matching 10 bases. J lost 4 bases, V lost 1 base, and 4 bases had no gene match. In germline, CDR1 is SGHTS, CDR2 YDEGEE. The CDR3 covers 15 residues. This CDR3 reads CASSLSGQGSYGYTF. CDR3 coding DNA: TGTGCCAGCAGCTTGTCGGGACAGGGGTCCTATGGCTACACCTTC.

The chain couples TRBV28 to TRBJ1-1; no firm D call. The V and J ends lost 3 bases and 0 bases respectively, with 8 bases between them. CDR1 and CDR2 from the germline V gene are MDHEN and SYDVKM. The CDR3 contains 14 residues. DNA for the CDR3: TGTGCCAGCAGTTTGGCAGCGATGAACACTGAAGCTTTCTTT. Protein: CASSLAAMNTEAFF.

The V and J genes are TRBV7-9 and TRBJ2-2; 9 nucleotides agree with TRBD2. Losses at the gene ends were 6 bases for V and 1 base for J; bases not matched to a gene: 9. CDR1 is SEHNR, CDR2 FQNEAQ, per germline (reference sequence). The length of the CDR3 is 17 residues. CDR3 sequence: CASRPTGTSLNTGELFF. The CDR3 DNA follows: TGTGCCAGCAGACCGACCGGGACTAGCTTGAACACCGGGGAGCTGTTTTTT.

The chain carries TRBV28 and TRBJ1-5, with D possibly being TRBD1 (5 bases). The CDR3 covers 14 residues. Germline loops: CDR1 MDHEN, CDR2 SYDVKM. Between the trimmed V and J ends, which lost 5 bases and 7 bases, there was a span of 15 bases. The CDR3 loop is CASSRTGGGQPQHF. Here the CDR3 DNA reads TGTGCCAGCAGTCGAACAGGTGGTGGGCAGCCCCAGCATTTT.

The rearrangement joins TRBV7-6 to TRBJ1-5; TRBD1 matches at 7 bases. The V segment lost 5 bases and the J segment 5 bases; nucleotides outside the gene matches: 6. Germline V CDR1 and CDR2: SGHVS, FNYEAQ. The CDR3 runs 14 residues. The CDR3 sequence: CASSPSTGYQPQHF. CDR3 bases: TGTGCCAGCAGCCCATCGACAGGGTATCAGCCCCAGCATTTT. Drawing the rest from reference TRBV7-6 and TRBJ1-5, the complete variable domain is GAGVSQSPRYKVTKRGQDVALRCDPISGHVSLYWYRQALGQGPEFLTYFNYEAQQDKSGLPNDRFSAERPEGSISTLTIQRTEQRDSAMYRCASSPSTGYQPQHFGDGTRLSIL.

The chain recombines TRBV5-1 with TRBJ1-4; 7 positions agree with TRBD1. The CDR3 has 15 amino acids. The V gene's germline CDR1 is SGHRS and CDR2 YFSETQ. V was pared by 5 bases and J by 5 bases, with 9 bases of the junction left unmatched. In nucleotides, the CDR3 is TGCGCCAGCAGACAACAGGGACAGACAAATGAAAAACTGTTTTTT. Protein sequence: CASRQQGQTNEKLFF.

The chain combines TRBV6-2 or TRBV6-3 with TRBJ2-5; 7 nucleotides line up with TRBD2. V was clipped by 6 bases and J by 5 bases; unmatched bases: 18. Germline loops: CDR1 MNHEY, CDR2 SVGEGT. The CDR3 has 17 residues. CDR3 protein: CASSRPVIGRRGETQYF. DNA of the CDR3: TGTGCCAGCAGCCGCCCCGTTATTGGGCGGCGGGGGGAGACCCAGTACTTC.

The CDR3 protein is CASSGPAGARDYGYTF. In nucleotides, the CDR3 is TGTGCCAGCAGTGGTCCTGCGGGGGCGCGGGACTATGGCTACACCTTC. The chain is built from TRBV6-6 and TRBJ1-2; a possible D gene is TRBD1 (6 bases). The germline CDR1 and CDR2 sequences are MNHNY and SVGAGI (reference sequence). The CDR3 is 16 residues long. Trimming left V 5 bases short and J 3 bases short, with 19 bases between.

The chain recombines TRBV2 with TRBJ1-4; a weak D match, TRBD1 (5 bases). V dropped 1 base and J dropped 11 bases, with 8 bases sitting between them. Germline CDR1 SNHLY, CDR2 FYNNEI. The CDR3 consists of 12 residues. The CDR3 here is CASSEGQSKLFF. In DNA form, the CDR3 reads TGTGCCAGCAGTGAAGGACAGTCTAAACTGTTTTTT.

This chain links TRBV19 with TRBJ1-4, with D possibly TRBD1 on 6 matching bases. The germline CDR1 and CDR2 sequences are LNHDA and SQIVND (reference sequence). V shed 4 bases and J shed 4 bases, with 10 bases lying between them. CDR3 size: 14 residues. For the CDR3, the DNA is TGTGCCAGTAGTACGGGACACCTTAATGAAAAACTGTTTTTT. Its translation: CASSTGHLNEKLFF.

The chain carries TRBV7-9 and TRBJ2-7, with 8 nucleotides matching TRBD2. This CDR3 spans 17 amino acids. The V gene end was trimmed by 0 bases and the J gene end by 2 bases; junction bases not matched to a gene: 9. The germline V gene has CDR1 SEHNR and CDR2 FQNEAQ (reference sequence). The CDR3, as DNA: TGTGCCAGCAGCTTAGCGGGAACTAGCGGCCAGACCTACGAGCAGTACTTC. This sequence encodes CASSLAGTSGQTYEQYF.

The chain has TRBV12-3 or TRBV12-4 and TRBJ1-2; 7 positions agree with TRBD1. This CDR3 is 13 amino acids long. Trimming took 2 bases from V and 5 from J; bases not matched to a gene: 2. The CDR3 DNA follows: TGTGCCAGCAGTTTACCAGGGGGATATGGCTACACCTTC. Translation: CASSLPGGYGYTF.

This clone was observed a single time. This rearrangement joins TRBV7-2 to TRBJ2-1; 9 bases are a match to TRBD1. The CDR3 totals 16 residues. Germline lookup yields CDR1 SGHTA and CDR2 FQGNSA. The V gene end was trimmed by 5 bases and the J gene end by 8 bases; junction bases not matched to a gene: 13. CDR3 sequence reads: CASSPQDRGASYEQFF. The CDR3, as DNA: TGTGCCAGCAGCCCACAGGACAGGGGAGCTTCCTATGAGCAGTTCTTC.

V gene TRBV6-5 combines with J gene TRBJ1-2, with 10 nucleotides matching TRBD1. In germline, CDR1 is MNHEY, CDR2 SVGAGI. CDR3 length equals 15 residues. With 6 bases clipped from V and 0 bases from J, the junction kept 4 bases outside the gene matches. For the CDR3, the DNA is TGTGCCAGCAGCTCCGGACAGGGGGCTAACTATGGCTACACCTTC. Its protein product is CASSSGQGANYGYTF.